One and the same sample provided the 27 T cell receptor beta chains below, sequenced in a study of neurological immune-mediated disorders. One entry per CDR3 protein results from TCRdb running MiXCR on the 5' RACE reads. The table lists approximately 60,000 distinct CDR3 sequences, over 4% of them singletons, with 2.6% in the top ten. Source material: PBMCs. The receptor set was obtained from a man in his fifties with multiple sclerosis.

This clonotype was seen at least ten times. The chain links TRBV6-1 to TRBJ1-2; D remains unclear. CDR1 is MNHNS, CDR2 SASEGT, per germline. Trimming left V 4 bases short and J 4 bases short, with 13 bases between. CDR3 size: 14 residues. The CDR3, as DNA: TGTGCCAGCAGTGCCGGCGGGTGGATCTATGGCTACACCTTC. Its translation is CASSAGGWIYGYTF.

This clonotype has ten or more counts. The CDR3 nucleotides read TGCGCCAGCCGAAACACAGATACGCAGTATTTT. Its translation is CASRNTDTQYF. The V gene is TRBV5-1, the J gene TRBJ2-3; D is ambiguous. The CDR3 spans 11 residues. Germline values: CDR1 SGHRS, CDR2 YFSETQ. V was cut by 7 bases and J by 2 bases, with 5 bases left in between.

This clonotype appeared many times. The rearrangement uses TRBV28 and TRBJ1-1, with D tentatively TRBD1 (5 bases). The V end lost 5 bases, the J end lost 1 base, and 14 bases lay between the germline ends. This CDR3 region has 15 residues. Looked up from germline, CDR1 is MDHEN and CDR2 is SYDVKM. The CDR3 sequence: CASSPGGRANTEAFF. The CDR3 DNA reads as TGTGCCAGCAGTCCCGGTGGCAGGGCGAACACTGAAGCTTTCTTT.

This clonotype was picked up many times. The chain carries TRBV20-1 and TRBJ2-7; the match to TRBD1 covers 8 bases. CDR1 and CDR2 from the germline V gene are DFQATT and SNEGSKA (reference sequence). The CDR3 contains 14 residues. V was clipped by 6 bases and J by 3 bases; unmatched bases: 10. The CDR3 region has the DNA TGCAGTGCGGTACCAGGGGGCGGTTTCTACGAGCAGTACGTC. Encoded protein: CSAVPGGGFYEQYV.

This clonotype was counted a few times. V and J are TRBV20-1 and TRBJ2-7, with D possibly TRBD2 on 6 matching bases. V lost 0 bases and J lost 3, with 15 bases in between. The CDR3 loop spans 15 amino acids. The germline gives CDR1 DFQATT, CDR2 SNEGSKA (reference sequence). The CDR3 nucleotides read TGCAGTGCTAGAGACCACTTCTGGAGGGGCTACGAGCAGTACTTC. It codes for CSARDHFWRGYEQYF.

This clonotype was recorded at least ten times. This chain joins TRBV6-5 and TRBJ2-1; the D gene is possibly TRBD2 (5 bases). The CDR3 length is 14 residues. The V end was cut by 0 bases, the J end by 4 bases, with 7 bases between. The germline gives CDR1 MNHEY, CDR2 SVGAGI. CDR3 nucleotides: TGTGCCAGCAGTTACTCCGGCGGGTACAATGAGCAGTTCTTC. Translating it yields CASSYSGGYNEQFF.

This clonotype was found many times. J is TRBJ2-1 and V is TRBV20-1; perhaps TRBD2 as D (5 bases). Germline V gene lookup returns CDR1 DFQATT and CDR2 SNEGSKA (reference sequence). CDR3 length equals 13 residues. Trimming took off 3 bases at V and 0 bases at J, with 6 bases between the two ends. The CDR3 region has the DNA TGCAGTGCTAGCAGCGGCTCCTACAATGAGCAGTTCTTC. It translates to CSASSGSYNEQFF.

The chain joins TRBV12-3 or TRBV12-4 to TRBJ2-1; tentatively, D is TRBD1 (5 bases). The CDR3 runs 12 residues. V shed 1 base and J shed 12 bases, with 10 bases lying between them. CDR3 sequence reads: CASSLGQRMQFF. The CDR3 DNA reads TGTGCCAGCAGTTTAGGACAGAGGATGCAGTTCTTC.

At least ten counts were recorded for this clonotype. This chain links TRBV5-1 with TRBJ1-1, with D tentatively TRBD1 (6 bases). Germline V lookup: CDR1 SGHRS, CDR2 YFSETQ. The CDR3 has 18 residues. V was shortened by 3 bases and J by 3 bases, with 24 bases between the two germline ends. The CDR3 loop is CASSYTDRPNKGDTEAFF. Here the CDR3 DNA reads TGCGCCAGCAGCTATACTGACAGGCCTAACAAGGGGGACACTGAAGCTTTCTTT.

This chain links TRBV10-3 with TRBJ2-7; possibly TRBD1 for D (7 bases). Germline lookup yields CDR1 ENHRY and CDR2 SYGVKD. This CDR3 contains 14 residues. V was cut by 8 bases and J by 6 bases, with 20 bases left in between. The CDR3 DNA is TGTGCCATCCGGGCCGCGGCAGGGGGGAGCGAGCAGTACTTC. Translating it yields CAIRAAAGGSEQYF.

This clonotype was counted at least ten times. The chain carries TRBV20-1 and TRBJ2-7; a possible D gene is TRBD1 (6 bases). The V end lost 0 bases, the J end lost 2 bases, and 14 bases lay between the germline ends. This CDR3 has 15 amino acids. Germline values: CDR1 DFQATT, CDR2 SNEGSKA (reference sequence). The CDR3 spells CSARDPGQGPYEQYF. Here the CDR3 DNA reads TGCAGTGCTAGAGATCCGGGACAAGGGCCCTACGAGCAGTACTTC.

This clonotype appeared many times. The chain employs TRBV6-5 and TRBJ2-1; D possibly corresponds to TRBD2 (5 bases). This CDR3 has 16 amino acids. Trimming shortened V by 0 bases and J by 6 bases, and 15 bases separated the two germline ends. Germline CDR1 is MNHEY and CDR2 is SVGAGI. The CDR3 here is CASSYSRSTAGNEQFF. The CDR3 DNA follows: TGTGCCAGCAGTTACTCGAGGTCCACCGCGGGCAATGAGCAGTTCTTC.

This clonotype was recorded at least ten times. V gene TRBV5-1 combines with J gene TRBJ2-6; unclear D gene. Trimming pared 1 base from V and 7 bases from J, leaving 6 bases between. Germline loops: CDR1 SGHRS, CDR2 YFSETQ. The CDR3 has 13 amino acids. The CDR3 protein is CASSLYPANVLTF. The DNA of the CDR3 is TGCGCCAGCAGCTTGTACCCCGCCAACGTCCTGACTTTC.

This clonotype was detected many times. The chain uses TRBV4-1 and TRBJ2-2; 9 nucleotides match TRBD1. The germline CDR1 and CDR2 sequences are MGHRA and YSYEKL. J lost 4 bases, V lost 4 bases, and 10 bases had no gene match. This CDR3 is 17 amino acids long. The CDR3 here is CASSPTRDREGTGELFF. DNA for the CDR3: TGCGCCAGCAGCCCCACCCGGGACAGGGAGGGCACCGGGGAGCTGTTTTTT.

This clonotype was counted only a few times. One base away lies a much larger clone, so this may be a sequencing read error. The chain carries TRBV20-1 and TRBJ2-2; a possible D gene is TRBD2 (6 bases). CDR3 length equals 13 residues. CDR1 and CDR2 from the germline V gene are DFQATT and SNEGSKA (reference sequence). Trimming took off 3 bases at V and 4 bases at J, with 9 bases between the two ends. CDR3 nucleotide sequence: TGCAGTGCTAGGACTAGAGGCACCGGGGAGCTGTTTTTT. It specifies CSARTRGTGELFF.

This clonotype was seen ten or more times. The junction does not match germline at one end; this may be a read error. CDR3 sequence: CASWSGRGNQPQNF. Here the CDR3 DNA reads TGTGCCAGTTGGTCGGGTCGGGGCAATCAGCCCCAGAATTTT. The V and J genes are TRBV6-5 and TRBJ1-5, with TRBD1 as a possible D gene (5 bases). Germline V gives CDR1 MNHEY, CDR2 SVGAGI. There are 14 residues in the CDR3.

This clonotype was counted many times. CDR3 bases: TGCAGTGCTAGAGATTCGGCCATCTCCTACAATGAGCAGTTCTTC. It specifies CSARDSAISYNEQFF. This chain uses TRBV20-1 with TRBJ2-1; no clear D. Germline V gives CDR1 DFQATT, CDR2 SNEGSKA (reference sequence). CDR3 length: 15 residues. Trimming pared 0 bases from V and 0 bases from J, leaving 9 bases between.

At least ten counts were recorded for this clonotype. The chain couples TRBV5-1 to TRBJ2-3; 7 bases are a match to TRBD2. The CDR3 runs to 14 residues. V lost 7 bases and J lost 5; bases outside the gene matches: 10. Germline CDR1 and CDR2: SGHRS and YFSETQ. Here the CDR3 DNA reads TGCGCCAGCGGGCCTAGCGGTGGCCGAGATACGCAGTATTTT. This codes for CASGPSGGRDTQYF.

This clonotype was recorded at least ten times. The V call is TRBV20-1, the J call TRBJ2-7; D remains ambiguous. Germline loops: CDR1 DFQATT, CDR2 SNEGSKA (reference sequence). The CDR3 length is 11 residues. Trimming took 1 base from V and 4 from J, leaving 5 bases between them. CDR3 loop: CSARGGYEQYF. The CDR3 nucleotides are TGCAGTGCTAGAGGGGGATACGAGCAGTACTTC.

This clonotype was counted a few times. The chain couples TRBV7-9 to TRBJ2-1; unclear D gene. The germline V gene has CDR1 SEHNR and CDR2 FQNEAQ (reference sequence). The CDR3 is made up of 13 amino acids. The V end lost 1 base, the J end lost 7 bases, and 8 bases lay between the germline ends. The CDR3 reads CASSLEGWNEQFF. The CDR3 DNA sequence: TGTGCCAGCAGCTTAGAAGGGTGGAATGAGCAGTTCTTC.

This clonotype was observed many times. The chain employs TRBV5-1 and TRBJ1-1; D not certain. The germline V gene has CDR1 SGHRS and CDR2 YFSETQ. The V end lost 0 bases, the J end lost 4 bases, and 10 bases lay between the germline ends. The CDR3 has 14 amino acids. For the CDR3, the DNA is TGCGCCAGCAGCTTGGCAGGTGGGTCCACTGAAGCTTTCTTT. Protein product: CASSLAGGSTEAFF.

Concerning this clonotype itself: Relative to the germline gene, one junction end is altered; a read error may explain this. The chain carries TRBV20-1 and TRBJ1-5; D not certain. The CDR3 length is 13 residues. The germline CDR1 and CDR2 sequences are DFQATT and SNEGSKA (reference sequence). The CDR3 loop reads CSAREDSNQPQNF. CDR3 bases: TGCAGTGCTAGAGAGGATAGCAATCAGCCCCAGAATTTT.

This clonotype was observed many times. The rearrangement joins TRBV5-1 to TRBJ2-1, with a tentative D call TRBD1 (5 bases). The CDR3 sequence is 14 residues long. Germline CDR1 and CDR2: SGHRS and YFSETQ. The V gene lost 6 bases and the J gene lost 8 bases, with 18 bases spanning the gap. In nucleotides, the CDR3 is TGCGCCAGCATGGGCCAGGGTTTTTTGGATGAGCAGTTCTTC. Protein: CASMGQGFLDEQFF.

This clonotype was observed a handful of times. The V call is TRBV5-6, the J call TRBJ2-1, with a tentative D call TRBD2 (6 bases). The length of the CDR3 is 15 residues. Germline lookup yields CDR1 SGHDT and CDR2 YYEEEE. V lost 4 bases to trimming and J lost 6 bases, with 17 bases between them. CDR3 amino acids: CASSNAAGSLNEQFF. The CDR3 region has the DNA TGTGCCAGCAGCAACGCTGCGGGAAGTCTCAATGAGCAGTTCTTC.

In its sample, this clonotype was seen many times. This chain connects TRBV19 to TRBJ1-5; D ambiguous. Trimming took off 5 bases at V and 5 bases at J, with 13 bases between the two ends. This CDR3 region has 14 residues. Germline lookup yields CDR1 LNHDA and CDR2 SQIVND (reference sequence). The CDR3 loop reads CASSALTKDQPQHF. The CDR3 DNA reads TGTGCCAGTAGTGCCTTGACAAAAGATCAGCCCCAGCATTTT.

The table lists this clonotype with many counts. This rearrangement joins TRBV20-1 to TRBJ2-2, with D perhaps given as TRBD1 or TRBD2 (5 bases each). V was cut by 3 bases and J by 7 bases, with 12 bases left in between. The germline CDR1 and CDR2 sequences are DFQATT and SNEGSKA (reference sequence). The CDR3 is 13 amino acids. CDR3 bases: TGCAGTGCTAGGTGGGGGAACGACGGGGAGCTGTTTTTT. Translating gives CSARWGNDGELFF.

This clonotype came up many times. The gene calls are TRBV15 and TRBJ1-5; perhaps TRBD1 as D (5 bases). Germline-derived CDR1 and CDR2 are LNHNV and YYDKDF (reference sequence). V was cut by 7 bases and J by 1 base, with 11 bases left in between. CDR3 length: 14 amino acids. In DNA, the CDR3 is TGTGCCACCACTCGGGGGACCAGCAATCAGCCCCAGCATTTT. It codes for CATTRGTSNQPQHF.